What follows are 29 T cell receptor beta chains derived from one specimen sequenced in a study of T cell changes during pregnancy in multiple sclerosis. Assay: immunoSEQ multiplex PCR; the TCRdb copy retains only in-frame clones and omits some. The sample contains tens of thousands of clones, about 95% of which appear only once. The material sequenced was CD4+ T cells from peripheral blood mononuclear cells, taken in the second trimester of pregnancy. The receptors here all came from a female donor with multiple sclerosis, enrolled in a pregnancy study.

The chain uses TRBV9 and TRBJ2-5; TRBD1 aligns across 8 bases. From germline, CDR1 is SGDLS and CDR2 YYNGEE. Trimming removed 7 bases from V and 2 bases from J; junction bases left unmatched: 4. This CDR3 has 13 residues. The CDR3 protein is CASSGTGQETQYF. CDR3 nucleotides: TGTGCCAGCTCGGGGACAGGTCAAGAGACCCAGTACTTC.

V and J are TRBV25-1 and TRBJ2-7; TRBD2 matches at 9 bases. CDR1 is MGHDK and CDR2 is SYGVNS in the germline V gene. The J segment lost 4 bases and the V segment lost 5 bases, leaving 6 bases of the junction unmatched. The CDR3 has 14 residues. The DNA of the CDR3 is TGTGCCAGCAGTCCAGCGGGAGGTATTTACGAGCAGTACTTC. Its translation: CASSPAGGIYEQYF.

The chain combines TRBV5-5 with TRBJ1-2; 7 bases fit TRBD1. Germline CDR1 is SGHKS and CDR2 is YYEKEE (reference sequence). The CDR3 runs 14 residues. J lost 4 bases, V lost 4 bases, and 7 bases had no gene match. For the CDR3, the DNA is TGTGCCAGCAGCAAACGACAGGGCTCCTATGGCTACACCTTC. This encodes CASSKRQGSYGYTF.

The V gene is TRBV10-3, the J gene TRBJ1-1; unclear D gene. Germline V gene sequence: CDR1 ENHRY, CDR2 SYGVKD. V was pared by 9 bases and J by 0 bases, with 11 bases between. The CDR3 totals 13 residues. Here the CDR3 reads CAIGGRVNTEAFF. The CDR3 nucleotides read TGTGCCATAGGAGGGCGGGTGAACACTGAAGCTTTCTTT.

DNA for the CDR3: TGTGCCAGCACCATACAGGGGGCAGAGGATCAGCCCCAGCATTTT. This encodes CASTIQGAEDQPQHF. The chain couples TRBV2 to TRBJ1-5, with 9 bases lining up with TRBD1. V gave up 7 bases and J gave up 5 bases; unmatched junction bases: 9. This CDR3 region has 15 residues. Germline V lookup: CDR1 SNHLY, CDR2 FYNNEI.

The J gene is TRBJ1-2, the V gene TRBV5-1, with TRBD1 matching 10 bases. In germline, CDR1 is SGHRS, CDR2 YFSETQ. V was pared by 4 bases and J by 1 base, with 13 bases of the junction left unmatched. The CDR3 extends over 18 amino acids. The CDR3 DNA is TGCGCCAGCAGCCCTACGGACAGGGGGAAGTTAATTAACTATGGCTACACCTTC. It encodes CASSPTDRGKLINYGYTF. Looking up the rest from reference TRBV5-1 and TRBJ1-2 gives the full variable domain: KAGVTQTPRYLIKTRGQQVTLSCSPISGHRSVSWYQQTPGQGLQFLFEYFSETQRNKGNFPGRFSGRQFSNSRSEMNVSTLELGDSALYLCASSPTDRGKLINYGYTFGSGTRLTVV.

The V gene is TRBV6-1, the J gene TRBJ2-7; the D is unclear. The CDR3 length is 15 residues. Germline assignment: CDR1 MNHNS and CDR2 SASEGT. The ends were cut back, 6 bases at V and 2 bases at J, with 17 bases in the middle. The CDR3: CASRIPIAPPYEQYF. The DNA for the CDR3 is TGTGCCAGCAGGATTCCGATAGCTCCCCCCTACGAGCAGTACTTC.

J is TRBJ2-1 and V is TRBV20-1; no reliable D call. The CDR3 is 10 residues long. The V gene's germline CDR1 is DFQATT and CDR2 SNEGSKA (reference sequence). V lost 3 bases to trimming and J lost 8 bases, with 5 bases between them. Here the CDR3 DNA reads TGCAGTGCTAGGTCGGATGAGCAGTTCTTC. This codes for CSARSDEQFF.

V and J are TRBV2 and TRBJ2-4, with 9 bases that match TRBD1. Germline loops: CDR1 SNHLY, CDR2 FYNNEI. The CDR3 spans 18 residues. The trim removed 4 bases at V and 1 base at J, leaving 11 bases unmatched. CDR3 sequence reads: CASSGPGTGRRAKNIQYF. The CDR3 DNA is TGTGCCAGCAGTGGTCCCGGGACAGGGAGGAGGGCCAAAAACATTCAGTACTTC.

The rearrangement links TRBV2 to TRBJ1-1; perhaps TRBD1 as D (5 bases). Trimming stripped 6 bases from V and 14 bases from J, with 16 bases between. CDR3 size: 11 residues. The germline V gene has CDR1 SNHLY and CDR2 FYNNEI. The CDR3: CASRGDGGKFF. The CDR3 bases are TGTGCCAGCAGGGGGGACGGGGGGAAATTCTTT.

The gene calls are TRBV5-4 and TRBJ2-6, with TRBD1 as a possible D gene (7 bases). Germline CDR1 and CDR2: SGHNT and YYREEE (reference sequence). V was clipped by 4 bases and J by 0 bases, with 17 bases between them. The CDR3 runs 18 residues. The CDR3 reads CASSRAAGGPSGANVLTF. The CDR3 nucleotides are TGTGCCAGCAGCCGGGCGGCAGGGGGGCCCTCTGGGGCCAACGTCCTGACTTTC.

CDR3 loop: CASSPPSGRADTQYF. CDR3 sequence (DNA): TGTGCCAGCTCACCACCTAGCGGGAGGGCGGATACGCAGTATTTT. The chain recombines TRBV18 with TRBJ2-3, with TRBD2 matching 11 bases. V was pared by 0 bases and J by 6 bases, with 2 bases of the junction left unmatched. The V gene's germline CDR1 is KGHSH and CDR2 LQKENI. CDR3 length: 15 amino acids.

Here the CDR3 reads CAVTGTGLSGYTF. The CDR3 DNA sequence: TGTGCCGTAACCGGGACAGGGCTTTCTGGCTACACCTTC. V usage is TRBV10-3 and J usage is TRBJ1-2, with 9 bases that match TRBD1. CDR3 size: 13 residues. Germline CDR1 reads ENHRY; CDR2 reads SYGVKD. Germline trimming cut 11 bases from V and 7 bases from J; bases unmatched to any gene: 11.

V usage is TRBV11-3 and J usage is TRBJ2-3; TRBD2 might be the D (6 bases). This CDR3 has 16 residues. V was shortened by 3 bases and J by 4 bases, with 17 bases between the two germline ends. Germline V gene data show CDR1 as SGHNT and CDR2 as YENEEA. The CDR3 reads CASSLGSGTAADTQYF. CDR3 coding DNA: TGTGCCAGCAGCTTGGGATCCGGGACTGCCGCAGATACGCAGTATTTT. Full variable domain (remainder filled in from reference TRBV11-3 and TRBJ2-3): EAGVVQSPRYKIIEKKQPVAFWCNPISGHNTLYWYLQNLGQGPELLIRYENEEAVDDSQLPKDRFSAERLKGVDSTLKIQPAELGDSAVYLCASSLGSGTAADTQYFGPGTRLTVL.

The chain carries TRBV6-6 and TRBJ2-2, with 9 nucleotides matching TRBD1. Germline V gene sequence: CDR1 MNHNY, CDR2 SVGAGI (reference sequence). Trimming removed 6 bases from V and 3 bases from J; junction bases left unmatched: 2. The CDR3 extends over 14 amino acids. This chain's CDR3 is CASRRQGDTGELFF. Written as DNA, the CDR3 is TGTGCCAGCAGGCGACAGGGGGACACCGGGGAGCTGTTTTTT.

The chain is built from TRBV5-1 and TRBJ2-5; the match to TRBD1 covers 9 bases. V lost 0 bases to trimming and J lost 5 bases; unmatched junction nucleotides: 5. Germline V lookup: CDR1 SGHRS, CDR2 YFSETQ. The CDR3 runs to 15 residues. Here the CDR3 DNA reads TGCGCCAGCAGCTTGGGGGACAGGGACGACGAGACCCAGTACTTC. It is translated as CASSLGDRDDETQYF.

The genes are TRBV19 and TRBJ2-7, with D perhaps matching TRBD2 (6 bases). V lost 1 base to trimming and J lost 9 bases, with 16 bases between them. This CDR3 spans 14 amino acids. Germline CDR1 LNHDA, CDR2 SQIVND (reference sequence). The CDR3 sequence: CASSIAGGGTGQYF. CDR3 in DNA: TGTGCCAGTAGTATAGCCGGGGGAGGCACTGGGCAGTACTTC.

The V call is TRBV28, the J call TRBJ1-1; the D gene is possibly TRBD1 (5 bases). V was clipped by 3 bases and J by 0 bases, with 17 bases between them. The CDR3 is 17 amino acids. Germline lookup yields CDR1 MDHEN and CDR2 SYDVKM. The CDR3 sequence: CASSLQWTKLMNTEAFF. As DNA, the CDR3 is TGTGCCAGCAGTTTGCAATGGACAAAGCTTATGAACACTGAAGCTTTCTTT.

The CDR3 bases are TGTGCCAGCAGTCTAGCGGGAGGATGGCAAGAGACCCAGTACTTC. Translation: CASSLAGGWQETQYF. The chain joins TRBV7-8 to TRBJ2-5; 11 bases map to TRBD2. V dropped 6 bases and J dropped 2; count of bases not matched to a gene: 5. Looked up from germline, CDR1 is SGHVS and CDR2 is FQNEAQ. The CDR3 has 15 residues.

The gene calls are TRBV5-1 and TRBJ2-3, with TRBD2 matching 8 bases. Trimming took 3 bases from V and 5 from J; bases not matched to a gene: 5. The CDR3 is 14 amino acids. CDR1 and CDR2 (germline): SGHRS, YFSETQ. CDR3 sequence (DNA): TGCGCCAGCAGCTCGAGCGGGAGTGGAGATACGCAGTATTTT. It yields the protein CASSSSGSGDTQYF. The full variable domain, with the rest looked up from reference TRBV5-1 and TRBJ2-3, is KAGVTQTPRYLIKTRGQQVTLSCSPISGHRSVSWYQQTPGQGLQFLFEYFSETQRNKGNFPGRFSGRQFSNSRSEMNVSTLELGDSALYLCASSSSGSGDTQYFGPGTRLTVL.

This sequence joins TRBV9 and TRBJ2-6; D ambiguous. Looked up from germline, CDR1 is SGDLS and CDR2 is YYNGEE. Trimming took 0 bases from V and 0 from J, leaving 13 bases between them. This CDR3 has 18 residues. The CDR3 DNA sequence: TGTGCCAGCAGCGTAGCGGGTAGTGTACCCTCTGGGGCCAACGTCCTGACTTTC. It yields the protein CASSVAGSVPSGANVLTF.

The chain couples TRBV30 to TRBJ2-7; the D gene is possibly TRBD1 (6 bases). With 4 bases removed from V and 3 bases from J, the gap between germline ends came to 22 bases. From germline, CDR1 is GTSNPN and CDR2 SVGIG (reference sequence). CDR3 size: 16 residues. The CDR3 DNA reads TGTGCCTGGACCCCACGGCGGTGGGACACTTACTACGAGCAGTACTTC. Translated: CAWTPRRWDTYYEQYF.

The sample holds one count of this clone. The chain carries TRBV2 and TRBJ2-7, with a tentative D call TRBD2 (8 bases). The germline V and J ends were trimmed by 7 bases and 6 bases, with 19 bases remaining between them. This CDR3 spans 14 amino acids. In germline, CDR1 is SNHLY, CDR2 FYNNEI. In nucleotides, the CDR3 is TGTGCCAGCATTGGAACGGGAGGGGGCGGCGAGCAGTACTTC. Amino acids: CASIGTGGGGEQYF.

This clone was picked up one time. The chain carries TRBV11-3 and TRBJ2-1; 10 bases fit TRBD1. Germline CDR1 reads SGHNT; CDR2 reads YENEEA. Trimming cost V 1 base and J 3 bases; bases outside gene matches: 3. This CDR3 has 16 residues. The CDR3 region is CASSLAGQGYYNEQFF. The CDR3 region has the DNA TGTGCCAGCAGCTTAGCGGGACAGGGGTACTACAATGAGCAGTTCTTC.

The J gene is TRBJ2-7, the V gene TRBV7-2, with D perhaps TRBD2 (7 bases). Trimming cost V 6 bases and J 7 bases, with 13 bases left between them. The CDR3 spans 12 residues. Germline V lookup: CDR1 SGHTA, CDR2 FQGNSA. CDR3 in amino acids: CASRRTAGEQYF. DNA of the CDR3: TGTGCCAGCAGAAGGACAGCGGGAGAGCAGTACTTC.

The chain carries TRBV5-4 and TRBJ2-3; unclear D gene. CDR3 length: 13 amino acids. Germline lookup yields CDR1 SGHNT and CDR2 YYREEE (reference sequence). V lost 4 bases and J 2 bases, leaving 8 bases between the germline ends. The CDR3 sequence is CASSPRNTDTQYF. The CDR3 DNA is TGTGCCAGCAGCCCGCGAAACACAGATACGCAGTATTTT.

The rearrangement uses TRBV19 and TRBJ1-2; 7 positions agree with TRBD1. The CDR3 spans 16 residues. Per germline, CDR1 LNHDA and CDR2 SQIVND (reference sequence). Trimming removed 7 bases from V and 6 bases from J; junction bases left unmatched: 17. CDR3 DNA sequence: TGTGCCAGTACCCCCACTGAGGCAGGGGGGCGACATGGCTACACCTTC. Encoded protein: CASTPTEAGGRHGYTF.

J is TRBJ1-1 and V is TRBV6-1, with D perhaps TRBD1 (5 bases). Between the trimmed V and J ends, which lost 3 bases and 4 bases, there was a span of 9 bases. The germline V gene has CDR1 MNHNS and CDR2 SASEGT. The CDR3 sequence is 13 residues long. The CDR3: CASSERRGTEAFF. As DNA, the CDR3 is TGTGCCAGCAGTGAGCGGAGGGGCACTGAAGCTTTCTTT.

The gene calls are TRBV11-2 and TRBJ1-4; the D gene is possibly TRBD1 (6 bases). Trimming stripped 5 bases from V and 3 bases from J, with 13 bases between. Germline V gene sequence: CDR1 SGHAT, CDR2 FQNNGV. This CDR3 has 15 residues. Written as DNA, the CDR3 is TGTGCCAGCAGCGCAACGACAGGACCTAATGAAAAACTGTTTTTT. This codes for CASSATTGPNEKLFF.